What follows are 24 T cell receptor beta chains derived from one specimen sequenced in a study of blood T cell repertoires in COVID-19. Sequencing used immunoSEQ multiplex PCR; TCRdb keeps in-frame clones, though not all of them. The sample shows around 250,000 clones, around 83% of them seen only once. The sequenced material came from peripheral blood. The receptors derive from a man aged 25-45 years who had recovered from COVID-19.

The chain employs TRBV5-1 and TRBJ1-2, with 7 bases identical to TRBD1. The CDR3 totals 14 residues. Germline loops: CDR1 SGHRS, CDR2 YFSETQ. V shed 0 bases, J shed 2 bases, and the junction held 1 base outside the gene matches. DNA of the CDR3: TGCGCCAGCAGCTTGGGGGACAGAAACTATGGCTACACCTTC. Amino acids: CASSLGDRNYGYTF.

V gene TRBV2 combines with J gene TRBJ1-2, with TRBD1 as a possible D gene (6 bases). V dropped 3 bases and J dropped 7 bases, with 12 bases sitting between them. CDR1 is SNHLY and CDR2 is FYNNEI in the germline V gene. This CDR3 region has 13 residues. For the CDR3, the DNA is TGTGCCAGCAGTGACCGTTCACAGGGTGGCTACACCTTC. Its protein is CASSDRSQGGYTF.

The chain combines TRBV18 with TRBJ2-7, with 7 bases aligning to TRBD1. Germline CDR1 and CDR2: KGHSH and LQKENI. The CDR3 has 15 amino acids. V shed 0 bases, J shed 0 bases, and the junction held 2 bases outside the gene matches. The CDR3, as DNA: TGTGCCAGCTCACCACCGGCAGGGGGCTCCTACGAGCAGTACTTC. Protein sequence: CASSPPAGGSYEQYF.

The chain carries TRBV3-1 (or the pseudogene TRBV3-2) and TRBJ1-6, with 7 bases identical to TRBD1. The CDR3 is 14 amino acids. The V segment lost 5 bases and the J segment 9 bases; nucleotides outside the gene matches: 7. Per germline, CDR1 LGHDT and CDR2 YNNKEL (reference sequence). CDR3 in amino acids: CASSLTGVRSPLHF. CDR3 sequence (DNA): TGTGCCAGCAGCTTAACAGGGGTGCGTTCACCCCTCCACTTT.

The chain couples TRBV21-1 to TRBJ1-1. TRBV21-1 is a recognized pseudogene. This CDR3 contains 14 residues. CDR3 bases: TGTGCCAGCAGCAAAGCGCGGGAGACAGCCGAAGCTTTCTTT. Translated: CASSKARETAEAFF.

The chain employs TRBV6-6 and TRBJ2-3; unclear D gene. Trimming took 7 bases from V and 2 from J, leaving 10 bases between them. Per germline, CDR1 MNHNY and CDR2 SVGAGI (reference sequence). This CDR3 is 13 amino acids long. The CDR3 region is CASMPRSTDTQYF. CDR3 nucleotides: TGTGCCAGCATGCCCAGGTCCACAGATACGCAGTATTTT.

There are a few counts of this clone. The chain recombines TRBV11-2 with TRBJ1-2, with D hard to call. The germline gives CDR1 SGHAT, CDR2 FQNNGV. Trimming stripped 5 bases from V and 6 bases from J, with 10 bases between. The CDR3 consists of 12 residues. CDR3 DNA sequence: TGTGCCAGCAGCCCCGCAGGCCATGGCTACACCTTC. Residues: CASSPAGHGYTF.

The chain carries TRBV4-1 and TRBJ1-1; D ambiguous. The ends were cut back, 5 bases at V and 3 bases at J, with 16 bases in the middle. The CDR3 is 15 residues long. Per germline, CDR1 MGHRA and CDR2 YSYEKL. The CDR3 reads CASSKTMRLDTEAFF. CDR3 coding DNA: TGCGCCAGCAGCAAAACTATGAGATTGGACACTGAAGCTTTCTTT.

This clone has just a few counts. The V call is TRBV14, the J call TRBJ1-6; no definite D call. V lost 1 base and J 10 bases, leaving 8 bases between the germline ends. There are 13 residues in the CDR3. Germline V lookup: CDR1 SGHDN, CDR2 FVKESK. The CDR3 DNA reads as TGTGCCAGCAGCCAAGTTCTTCCCTCACCCCTCCACTTT. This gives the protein CASSQVLPSPLHF. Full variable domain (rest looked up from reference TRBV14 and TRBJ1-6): EAGVTQFPSHSVIEKGQTVTLRCDPISGHDNLYWYRRVMGKEIKFLLHFVKESKQDESGMPNNRFLAERTGGTYSTLKVQPAELEDSGVYFCASSQVLPSPLHFGNGTRLTVT.

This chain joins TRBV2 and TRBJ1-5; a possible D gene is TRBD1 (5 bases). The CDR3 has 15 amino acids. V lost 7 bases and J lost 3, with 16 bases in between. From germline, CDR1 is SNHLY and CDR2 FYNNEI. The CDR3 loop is CASTGVREVNQPQHF. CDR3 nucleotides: TGTGCCAGCACCGGCGTCAGGGAGGTCAATCAGCCCCAGCATTTT. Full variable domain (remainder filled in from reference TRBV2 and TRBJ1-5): EPEVTQTPSHQVTQMGQEVILRCVPISNHLYFYWYRQILGQKVEFLVSFYNNEISEKSEIFDDQFSVERPDGSNFTLKIRSTKLEDSAMYFCASTGVREVNQPQHFGDGTRLSIL.

CDR3 sequence reads: CASSLVGTSEWFF. The DNA of the CDR3 is TGTGCCAGCAGCTTAGTTGGTACCAGCGAGTGGTTCTTC. The V gene is TRBV7-9, the J gene TRBJ2-1; D call uncertain. The V end lost 1 base, the J end lost 15 bases, and 16 bases lay between the germline ends. The CDR3 length is 13 residues. Germline values: CDR1 SEHNR, CDR2 FQNEAQ (reference sequence).

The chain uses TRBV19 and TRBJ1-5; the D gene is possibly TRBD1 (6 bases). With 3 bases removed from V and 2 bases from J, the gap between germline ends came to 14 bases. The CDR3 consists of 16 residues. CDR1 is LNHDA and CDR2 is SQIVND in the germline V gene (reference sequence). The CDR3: CASSMRSRGGNQPQHF. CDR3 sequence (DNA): TGTGCCAGTAGTATGCGATCCAGGGGAGGCAATCAGCCCCAGCATTTT.

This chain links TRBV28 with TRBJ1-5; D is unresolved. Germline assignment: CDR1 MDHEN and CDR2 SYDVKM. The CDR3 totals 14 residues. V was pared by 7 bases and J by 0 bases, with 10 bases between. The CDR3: CASTPGPSNQPQHF. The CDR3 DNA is TGTGCCAGCACCCCCGGTCCTAGCAATCAGCCCCAGCATTTT.

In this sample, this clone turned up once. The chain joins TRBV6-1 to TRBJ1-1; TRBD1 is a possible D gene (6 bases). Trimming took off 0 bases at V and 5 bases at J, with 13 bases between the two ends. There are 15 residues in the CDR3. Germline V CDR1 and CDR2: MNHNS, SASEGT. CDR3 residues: CASSEAQGLPTEAFF. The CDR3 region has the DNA TGTGCCAGCAGTGAAGCGCAGGGGCTCCCTACTGAAGCTTTCTTT.

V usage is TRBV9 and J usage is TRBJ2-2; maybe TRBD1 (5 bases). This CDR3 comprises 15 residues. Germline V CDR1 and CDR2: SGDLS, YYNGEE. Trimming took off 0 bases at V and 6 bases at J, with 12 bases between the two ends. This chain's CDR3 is CASSVDGAQAGELFF. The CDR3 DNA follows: TGTGCCAGCAGCGTAGATGGGGCCCAGGCCGGGGAGCTGTTTTTT.

CDR3 DNA sequence: TGTGCCAGCCCCCCGTGGGGGAGGTATACGCAGTATTTT. It encodes CASPPWGRYTQYF. V usage is TRBV6-5 and J usage is TRBJ2-3, with TRBD2 as a possible D gene (6 bases). The germline gives CDR1 MNHEY, CDR2 SVGAGI. Trimming took 8 bases from V and 7 from J, leaving 16 bases between them. This CDR3 is 13 amino acids long.

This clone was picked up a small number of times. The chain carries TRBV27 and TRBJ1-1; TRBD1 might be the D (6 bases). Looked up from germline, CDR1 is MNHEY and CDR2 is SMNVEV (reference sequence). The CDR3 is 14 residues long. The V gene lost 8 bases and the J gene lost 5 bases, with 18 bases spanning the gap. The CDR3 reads CASWTGGVFTEAFF. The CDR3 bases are TGTGCCAGCTGGACGGGGGGCGTATTTACTGAAGCTTTCTTT.

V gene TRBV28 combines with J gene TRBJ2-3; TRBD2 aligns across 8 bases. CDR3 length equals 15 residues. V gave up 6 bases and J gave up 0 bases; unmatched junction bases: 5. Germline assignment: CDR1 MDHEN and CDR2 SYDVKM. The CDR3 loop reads CASSPGLASTDTQYF. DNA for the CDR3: TGTGCCAGCAGCCCCGGACTAGCTAGCACAGATACGCAGTATTTT. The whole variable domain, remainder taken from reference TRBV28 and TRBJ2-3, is DVKVTQSSRYLVKRTGEKVFLECVQDMDHENMFWYRQDPGLGLRLIYFSYDVKMKEKGDIPEGYSVSREKKERFSLILESASTNQTSMYLCASSPGLASTDTQYFGPGTRLTVL.

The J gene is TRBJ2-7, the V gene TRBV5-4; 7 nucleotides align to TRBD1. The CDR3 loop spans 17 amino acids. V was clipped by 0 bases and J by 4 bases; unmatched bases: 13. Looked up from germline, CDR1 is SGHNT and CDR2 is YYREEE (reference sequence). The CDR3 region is CASSLAYDRESSYEQYF. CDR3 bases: TGTGCCAGCAGCTTGGCCTATGACAGGGAGTCTTCGTACGAGCAGTACTTC.

DNA for the CDR3: TGTGCCAGCAGGACTGGGGGGGGAGAGACCCAGTACTTC. Translating gives CASRTGGGETQYF. The rearrangement joins TRBV6-6 to TRBJ2-5; TRBD2 aligns across 7 bases. The CDR3 is 13 amino acids. Germline loops: CDR1 MNHNY, CDR2 SVGAGI (reference sequence). The V gene end was trimmed by 6 bases and the J gene end by 4 bases; junction bases not matched to a gene: 5.

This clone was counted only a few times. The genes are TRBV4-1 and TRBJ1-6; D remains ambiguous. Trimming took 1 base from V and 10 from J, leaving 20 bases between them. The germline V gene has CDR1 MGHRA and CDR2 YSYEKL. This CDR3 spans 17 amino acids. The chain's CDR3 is CASSQGLQREARSPLHF. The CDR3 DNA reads TGCGCCAGCAGCCAAGGCCTTCAACGGGAGGCGCGCTCACCCCTCCACTTT.

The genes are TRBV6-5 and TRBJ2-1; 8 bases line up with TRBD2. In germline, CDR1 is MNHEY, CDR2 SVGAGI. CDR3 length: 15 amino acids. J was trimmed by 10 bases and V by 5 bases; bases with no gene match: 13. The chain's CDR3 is CASSLSPGGNEEQFF. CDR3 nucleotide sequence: TGTGCCAGCAGTCTAAGCCCGGGGGGGAATGAAGAGCAGTTCTTC.

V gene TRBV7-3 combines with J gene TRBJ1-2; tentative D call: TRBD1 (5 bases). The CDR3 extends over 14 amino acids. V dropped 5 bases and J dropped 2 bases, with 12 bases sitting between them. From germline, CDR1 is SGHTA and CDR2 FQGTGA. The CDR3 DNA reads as TGTGCCAGCAGCCCGGGGGGGTTCAACTATGGCTACACCTTC. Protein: CASSPGGFNYGYTF.

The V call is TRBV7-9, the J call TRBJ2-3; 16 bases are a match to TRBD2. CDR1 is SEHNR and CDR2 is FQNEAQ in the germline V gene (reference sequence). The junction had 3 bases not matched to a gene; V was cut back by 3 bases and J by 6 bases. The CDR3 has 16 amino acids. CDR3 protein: CASSLGTSGGADTQYF. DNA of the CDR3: TGTGCCAGCAGCTTGGGGACTAGCGGGGGGGCTGATACGCAGTATTTT.